The rows below give T cell receptor beta chains drawn from one sample of a study of blood T cell repertoires in COVID-19. TCRdb keeps only in-frame clones here, not all; method: immunoSEQ multiplex PCR. Among nearly 110,000 clones listed, about 87% were seen once. The sequenced sample consisted of peripheral blood. The receptors originated from a man in his forties or fifties with active or convalescent COVID-19. Both conserved end residues are part of each CDR3. D genes are given only for firm matches. Rows may omit the clone size; those that give it use once, few, many or a size class.

J gene | V gene | D gene | clone size | CDR3 DNA | CDR3 protein
TRBJ1-5 | TRBV28 | . | . | TGTGCCAGCACCTCCCGGGCAACATATGGGACTCATTATAATCAGCCCCAGCATTTT | CASTSRATYGTHYNQPQHF
TRBJ1-4 | TRBV28 | TRBD1 | . | TGTGCCAGCAGCTTAGACAGGGCCCTTAATGAAAAACTGTTTTTT | CASSLDRALNEKLFF
TRBJ2-1 | TRBV20-1 | TRBD2 | . | TGCAGTGCTAGTAGACTAGCGGGAGTCAATGAGCAGTTCTTC | CSASRLAGVNEQFF
TRBJ2-5 | TRBV11-2 | . | . | TGTGCCAGCAGCTCTTTCCCGACAGAGTCGGGAGAGACCCAGTACTTC | CASSSFPTESGETQYF
TRBJ1-2 | TRBV19 | . | once | TGTGCCAGTAGTATAGGGGCCACCTCTAACTATGGCTACACCTTC | CASSIGATSNYGYTF
TRBJ2-5 | TRBV6-6 | TRBD2 | . | TGTGCCAGCAGTTACGGGGGGGTGGAAGAGACCCAGTACTTC | CASSYGGVEETQYF
TRBJ1-4 | TRBV5-6 | TRBD1 | once | TGTGCCAGCAGCGCGGGACAGGGCGGAGAAAAACTGTTTTTT | CASSAGQGGEKLFF
TRBJ1-2 | TRBV18 | . | . | TGTGCCAGCTCACAGGCGGATCACTATGGCTACACCTTC | CASSQADHYGYTF
TRBJ2-1 | TRBV6-5 | . | few | TGTGCCAGTAGTCAACGGGGTTACAATGAGCAGTTCTTC | CASSQRGYNEQFF
TRBJ2-1 | TRBV6-4 | TRBD2 | . | TGTGCCAGCAGTGAATCGCGGGAGATCAATGAGCAGTTCTTC | CASSESREINEQFF
TRBJ1-5 | TRBV10-3 | . | . | TGTGCCATCAGTGAGTCGGGGGCCAGCAATCAGCCCCAGCATTTT | CAISESGASNQPQHF
TRBJ2-3 | TRBV10-3 | . | . | TGTGCCAACGGCGGGGAGGCAGATACGCAGTATTTT | CANGGEADTQYF
TRBJ2-5 | TRBV18 | TRBD2 | . | TGTGCCAGCTCACCATCGCTAGCGGGCCTATTCCAAGAGACCCAGTACTTC | CASSPSLAGLFQETQYF
TRBJ2-1 | TRBV5-1 | . | . | TGCGCCAGCAGCTTGGCACCGGGACACTCCAATGAGCAGTTCTTC | CASSLAPGHSNEQFF
TRBJ2-1 | TRBV28 | . | few | TGTGCCAGCAGTTTACAGGTAGAGCAGTTCTTC | CASSLQVEQFF
TRBJ2-3 | TRBV2 | . | . | TGTGCCAGCAGTGAGCGAAGCGATGGTACGCAGTATTTT | CASSERSDGTQYF
TRBJ2-7 | TRBV7-2 | . | few | TGTGCCAGCAGCCCCCAGACAGGGCGCCTAGCGGGTCACTACGAGCAGTACTTC | CASSPQTGRLAGHYEQYF
TRBJ1-2 | TRBV19 | TRBD1 | . | TGTGCCAGCCGATCTCTGCCGGGACAGGGGAACTATGGCTACACCTTC | CASRSLPGQGNYGYTF
TRBJ2-5 | TRBV28 | TRBD2 | . | TGTGCCAGCAGCCGTTTTTTTTCAGCGGGGATCCAAGAGACCCAGTACTTC | CASSRFFSAGIQETQYF
TRBJ1-1 | TRBV11-2 | . | . | TGTGCCAGCAGCACCCCGACAGACGAAGCTTTCTTT | CASSTPTDEAFF
TRBJ1-3 | TRBV7-2 | . | . | TGTGCCAGCAGCCCCCGGACAGACTCTGGAAACACCATATATTTT | CASSPRTDSGNTIYF
TRBJ2-6 | TRBV10-3 | TRBD1 | . | TGTGCCATCAGTGTGGGCCAGGGGGCCCCTGGGGCCAACGTCCTGACTTTC | CAISVGQGAPGANVLTF
TRBJ2-1 | TRBV3-1/TRBV3-2 | . | . | TGTGCCAGCAGTAGCGGAGGATCGAACAATGAGCAGTTCTTC | CASSSGGSNNEQFF
TRBJ1-5 | TRBV30 | . | . | TGTGCCTGGAGTGTACCGGACAGTAAAGGACAGCCCCAGCATTTT | CAWSVPDSKGQPQHF
TRBJ2-3 | TRBV6-1 | . | . | TGTGCCAGCAGTGAAATAGGAGGAAGGGCAGATACGCAGTATTTT | CASSEIGGRADTQYF